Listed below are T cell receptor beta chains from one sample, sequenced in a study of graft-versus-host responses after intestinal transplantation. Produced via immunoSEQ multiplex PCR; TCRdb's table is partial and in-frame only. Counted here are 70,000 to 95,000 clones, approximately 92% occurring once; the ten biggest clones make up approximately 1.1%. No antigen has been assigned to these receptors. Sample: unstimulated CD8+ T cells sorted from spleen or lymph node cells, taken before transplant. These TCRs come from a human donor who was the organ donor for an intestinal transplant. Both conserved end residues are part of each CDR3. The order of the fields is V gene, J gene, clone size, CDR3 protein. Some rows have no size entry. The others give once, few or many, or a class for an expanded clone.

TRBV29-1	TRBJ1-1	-	CSGGTLNTEAFF
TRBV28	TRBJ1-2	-	CASSNVRRDYGYTF
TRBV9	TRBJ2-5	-	CASSPGPRGGRGETQYF
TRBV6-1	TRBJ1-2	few	CASSGRDRPVGGYTF
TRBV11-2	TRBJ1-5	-	CASSLTGQPQHF
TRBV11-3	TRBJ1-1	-	CASSLNRAGAFF
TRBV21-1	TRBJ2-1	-	CAGTSGTLGFERTNEQFF
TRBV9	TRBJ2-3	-	CASSTWAGAGPPGGTDTQYF
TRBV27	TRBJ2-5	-	CASRVVQGPQETQYF
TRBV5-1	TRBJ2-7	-	CASSLMRSYEQYF
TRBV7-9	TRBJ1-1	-	CASQGPMNTEAFF
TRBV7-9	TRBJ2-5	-	CASSLGAGVSRETQYF
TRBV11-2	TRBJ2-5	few	CASSFSGGGETQYF
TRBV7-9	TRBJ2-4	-	CASSLAHRVNIQYF
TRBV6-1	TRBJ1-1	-	CASSSPPDRNTEAFF
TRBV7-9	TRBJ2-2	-	CASSLEAGKGTGELFF
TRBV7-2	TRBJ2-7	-	CASSLLPLNYEQYF
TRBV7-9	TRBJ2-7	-	CASSLARGRGPPEQYF
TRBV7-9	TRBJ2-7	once	CASSPFGTSGSGDEQYF
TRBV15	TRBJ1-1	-	CATSRAGTGGPRNTEAFF
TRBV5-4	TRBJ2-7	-	CASSPELAVYEQYF
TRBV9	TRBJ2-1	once	CASAPGGHNEQFF
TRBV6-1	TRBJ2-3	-	CASTRTSGGTDTQYF
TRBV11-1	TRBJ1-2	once	CASSPGQGKKRTYGYTF
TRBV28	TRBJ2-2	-	CASSSQDREPGELFF
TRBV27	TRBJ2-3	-	CASSPQGPGADTQYF
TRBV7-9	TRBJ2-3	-	CASSFAGFLSTDTQYF
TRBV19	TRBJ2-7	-	CASSRTGEVGSYEQYF
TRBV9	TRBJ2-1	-	CASSESGGVSYNEQFF
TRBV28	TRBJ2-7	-	CASSFEQGYYEQYF
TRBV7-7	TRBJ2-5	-	CASSSGTGQGETQYF
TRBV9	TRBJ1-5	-	CASSEDQGDGQPQHF
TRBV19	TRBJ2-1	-	CASSILAGAQSSYNEQFF
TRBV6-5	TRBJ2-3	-	CASSLTGAFADTQYF
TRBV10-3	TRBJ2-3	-	CAISADRPDTQYF
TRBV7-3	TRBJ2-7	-	CASSLGTGVGEQYF
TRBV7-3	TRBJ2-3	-	CASSSGGGTDTQYF
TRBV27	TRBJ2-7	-	CASSPGLTNYEQYF
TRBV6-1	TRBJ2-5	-	CASSEVVAIGETQYF
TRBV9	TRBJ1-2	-	CASSVAGGRGYTF
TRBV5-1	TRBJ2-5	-	CASSLAGTGLQETQYF
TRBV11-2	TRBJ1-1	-	CASSLHGTGLVNTEAFF
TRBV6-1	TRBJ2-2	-	CASSGVENTGELFF
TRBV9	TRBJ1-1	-	CASSAGTGGTEAFF
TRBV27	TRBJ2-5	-	CASSPPGLVEETQYF
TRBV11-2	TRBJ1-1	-	CASSLYLNTEAFF
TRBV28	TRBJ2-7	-	CASSLRTGTPGYEQYF
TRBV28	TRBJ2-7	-	CASSTATTGVSSYEQYF
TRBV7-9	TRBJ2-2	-	CASTRLPGQGANTGELFF
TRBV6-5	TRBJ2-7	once	CASSRQGIDYEQYF
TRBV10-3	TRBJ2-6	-	CAISRADRGSNVLTF
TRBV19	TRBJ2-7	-	CASSAGQYNYEQYF
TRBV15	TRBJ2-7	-	CATSRGTSGPYEQYF
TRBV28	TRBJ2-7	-	CASSSGYEQYF
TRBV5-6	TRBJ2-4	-	CASSWTGRIQYF
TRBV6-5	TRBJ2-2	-	CASSYISGANTGELFF
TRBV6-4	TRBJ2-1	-	CASSPWEGDEQFF
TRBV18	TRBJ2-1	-	CASSPRSLDRGRKSSYNEQFF